What follows are 28 T cell receptor beta chains derived from one specimen sequenced in a study of blood T cell repertoires in COVID-19. Generated by immunoSEQ multiplex PCR, the TCRdb table keeps only in-frame clones and is missing some. The sample yields 30,000 to 40,000 clones, roughly 85% seen once. The sequencing sample was made of peripheral blood. The receptors derive from a man aged 45 to 65 with acute or convalescent COVID-19.

Here the CDR3 DNA reads TGTGCCAGCAGCGTAGAAGCGGGAGGGCCTACAGAGACCCAGTACTTC. It translates to CASSVEAGGPTETQYF. The chain joins TRBV9 to TRBJ2-5, with 10 bases lining up with TRBD2. The germline gives CDR1 SGDLS, CDR2 YYNGEE. The CDR3 covers 16 residues. V lost 0 bases and J lost 4; bases outside the gene matches: 6. Together with reference TRBV9 and TRBJ2-5, the CDR3 gives the full variable domain: DSGVTQTPKHLITATGQRVTLRCSPRSGDLSVYWYQQSLDQGLQFLIQYYNGEERAKGNILERFSAQQFPDLHSELNLSSLELGDSALYFCASSVEAGGPTETQYFGPGTRLLVL.

The chain is built from TRBV10-3 and TRBJ2-1, with 11 bases that match TRBD2. The ends lost 3 bases at V and 7 bases at J; junction bases unmatched: 5. Germline CDR1 ENHRY, CDR2 SYGVKD. The CDR3 has 15 amino acids. The DNA for the CDR3 is TGTGCCATCAGTGAACTAGCGGGAGCTGGGAATGAGCAGTTCTTC. Its translation: CAISELAGAGNEQFF.

The chain combines TRBV7-9 with TRBJ1-2; 11 nucleotides agree with TRBD1. The V gene end was trimmed by 5 bases and the J gene end by 3 bases; junction bases not matched to a gene: 5. The CDR3 sequence is 15 residues long. The germline gives CDR1 SEHNR, CDR2 FQNEAQ (reference sequence). CDR3 bases: TGTGCCAGCAGCCCTGGACAGGGGGCTTACTATGGCTACACCTTC. This sequence encodes CASSPGQGAYYGYTF.

V is TRBV27 and J is TRBJ2-7; the D gene is possibly TRBD1 (5 bases). The CDR3 spans 15 residues. Trimming removed 2 bases at V and 0 bases at J, with 11 bases between. Germline V gives CDR1 MNHEY, CDR2 SMNVEV (reference sequence). The CDR3 DNA follows: TGTGCCAGCAGTTTAAGGCAGGGCGTCTCCTACGAGCAGTACTTC. Its translation: CASSLRQGVSYEQYF.

The chain links TRBV30 to TRBJ2-5; 12 bases align to TRBD2. The J segment lost 4 bases and the V segment lost 2 bases, leaving 8 bases of the junction unmatched. This CDR3 region has 16 residues. Looked up from germline, CDR1 is GTSNPN and CDR2 is SVGIG (reference sequence). The CDR3 nucleotides read TGTGCCTGGAGTAACCTAGCGGGGGGGCCTGGAGAGACCCAGTACTTC. Translation gives CAWSNLAGGPGETQYF.

This chain uses TRBV9 with TRBJ2-5; the match to TRBD2 covers 8 bases. The germline gives CDR1 SGDLS, CDR2 YYNGEE. The CDR3 totals 15 residues. Losses at the gene ends were 0 bases for V and 6 bases for J; bases not matched to a gene: 7. The CDR3 loop is CASSVGTSGDKTQYF. DNA for the CDR3: TGTGCCAGCAGCGTAGGTACTAGCGGTGATAAGACCCAGTACTTC.

The chain combines TRBV14 with TRBJ2-7; tentative D call: TRBD1 (5 bases). Germline CDR1 is SGHDN and CDR2 is FVKESK. V lost 7 bases, J lost 0 bases, and 22 bases lay in between. The CDR3 is 17 amino acids. For the CDR3, the DNA is TGTGCCAGCATCACCGAGACCCCCTACAGGAGCTCCTACGAGCAGTACTTC. Its protein product is CASITETPYRSSYEQYF.

The chain combines TRBV19 with TRBJ2-2; TRBD1 agrees at 7 bases. Trimming took 7 bases from V and 4 from J; bases not matched to a gene: 12. Germline V gene lookup returns CDR1 LNHDA and CDR2 SQIVND (reference sequence). The CDR3 sequence is 16 residues long. CDR3 sequence: CASTAGDRVGTGELFF. The CDR3 region has the DNA TGTGCCAGTACCGCAGGTGACAGGGTGGGCACCGGGGAGCTGTTTTTT.

The CDR3 protein is CASSLAGRGATGELFF. The CDR3 DNA follows: TGTGCCAGCAGCTTGGCTGGCAGGGGAGCTACCGGGGAGCTGTTTTTT. V is TRBV5-4 and J is TRBJ2-2, with a possible D match to TRBD1 (6 bases). The V gene lost 0 bases and the J gene lost 5 bases, with 14 bases spanning the gap. Germline assignment: CDR1 SGHNT and CDR2 YYREEE (reference sequence). The CDR3 is made up of 16 amino acids.

The CDR3 spells CASSYSIGQNEKLFF. In DNA form, the CDR3 reads TGTGCCAGCAGTTACTCGATTGGACAGAATGAAAAACTGTTTTTT. This sequence joins TRBV6-5 and TRBJ1-4; perhaps TRBD1 as D (6 bases). The CDR3 extends over 15 amino acids. From germline, CDR1 is MNHEY and CDR2 SVGAGI. The V end was cut by 0 bases, the J end by 5 bases, with 10 bases between.

V is TRBV2 and J is TRBJ2-2, with unresolved D. Germline lookup yields CDR1 SNHLY and CDR2 FYNNEI. The CDR3 runs 11 residues. V was cut by 6 bases and J by 7 bases, with 6 bases left in between. The CDR3 bases are TGTGCCAGCAGACTCGGCGGGGAGCTGTTTTTT. Amino acids: CASRLGGELFF.

The table lists this clone with a count of one. V and J are TRBV27 and TRBJ1-5, with a tentative D call TRBD1 (5 bases). Germline V gene data show CDR1 as MNHEY and CDR2 as SMNVEV (reference sequence). V was trimmed by 3 bases and J by 2 bases, leaving 8 bases between them. The CDR3 runs 14 residues. CDR3 in DNA: TGTGCCAGCAGTTTCCGGGGGGGCAATCAGCCCCAGCATTTT. Its protein is CASSFRGGNQPQHF.

The DNA of the CDR3 is TGTGCCAGCACTGGGAGGACGGAACAGGGGATCTCCTACGAGCAGTACTTC. Translation: CASTGRTEQGISYEQYF. J is TRBJ2-7 and V is TRBV13, with a weak D call TRBD1 (7 bases). Germline assignment: CDR1 PRHDT and CDR2 FYEKMQ (reference sequence). V was shortened by 7 bases and J by 0 bases, with 22 bases between the two germline ends. CDR3 length: 17 residues.

The rearrangement joins TRBV7-9 to TRBJ2-2, with D maybe TRBD1 (5 bases). Trimming left V 5 bases short and J 1 base short, with 11 bases between. Germline V gives CDR1 SEHNR, CDR2 FQNEAQ (reference sequence). The CDR3 has 15 amino acids. The chain's CDR3 is CASSPGFLNTGELFF. CDR3 DNA sequence: TGTGCCAGCAGCCCAGGGTTTTTGAACACCGGGGAGCTGTTTTTT.

This clone turned up a few times. For the CDR3, the DNA is TGTGCCAGCAGCGAGGCCGGGGGACTAGCGGGAGGATATGAGCAGTTCTTC. This translates into CASSEAGGLAGGYEQFF. The chain employs TRBV9 and TRBJ2-1, with TRBD2 matching 15 bases. Per the germline V gene, CDR1 is SGDLS and CDR2 is YYNGEE. The CDR3 sequence is 17 residues long. Trimming removed 3 bases from V and 8 bases from J; junction bases left unmatched: 9. The whole variable domain, remainder taken from reference TRBV9 and TRBJ2-1, is DSGVTQTPKHLITATGQRVTLRCSPRSGDLSVYWYQQSLDQGLQFLIQYYNGEERAKGNILERFSAQQFPDLHSELNLSSLELGDSALYFCASSEAGGLAGGYEQFFGPGTRLTVL.

The J gene is TRBJ1-1, the V gene TRBV7-9; D is unresolved. Germline V CDR1 and CDR2: SEHNR, FQNEAQ (reference sequence). Trimming stripped 5 bases from V and 4 bases from J, with 14 bases between. The CDR3 contains 14 residues. This CDR3 is CASSLGGLPTEAFF. The CDR3, as DNA: TGTGCCAGCAGCCTGGGAGGGTTGCCCACTGAAGCTTTCTTT.

The J gene is TRBJ1-1, the V gene TRBV7-9, with 7 bases identical to TRBD1. The CDR3 spans 15 residues. V was pared by 2 bases and J by 0 bases, with 3 bases of the junction left unmatched. Per germline, CDR1 SEHNR and CDR2 FQNEAQ (reference sequence). The CDR3 is CASSLMTGLNTEAFF. The CDR3 coding sequence is TGTGCCAGCAGCTTAATGACAGGGTTGAACACTGAAGCTTTCTTT.

The rearrangement joins TRBV14 to TRBJ2-1; TRBD2 might be the D (6 bases). The CDR3 sequence is 17 residues long. In germline, CDR1 is SGHDN, CDR2 FVKESK. V was shortened by 1 base and J by 3 bases, with 16 bases between the two germline ends. The CDR3 DNA follows: TGTGCCAGCAGCCAAGCGGACGGGGCTAGCGTCTACAATGAGCAGTTCTTC. Its translation is CASSQADGASVYNEQFF.

The chain combines TRBV6-1 with TRBJ1-2; no reliable D call. The CDR3 totals 15 residues. Germline V gene sequence: CDR1 MNHNS, CDR2 SASEGT. Trimming took 1 base from V and 2 from J, leaving 11 bases between them. CDR3 DNA sequence: TGTGCCAGCAGTGAAGTAGGGAGAGGGAACTATGGCTACACCTTC. This sequence encodes CASSEVGRGNYGYTF.

The chain employs TRBV5-1 and TRBJ2-3; TRBD2 agrees at 15 bases. J was trimmed by 6 bases and V by 4 bases; bases with no gene match: 9. CDR3 length equals 17 residues. Germline V gene data show CDR1 as SGHRS and CDR2 as YFSETQ. CDR3 sequence reads: CASSLGLAGGPGDTQYF. The CDR3 DNA follows: TGCGCCAGCAGCCTAGGACTAGCGGGGGGGCCGGGGGATACGCAGTATTTT.

The rearrangement uses TRBV10-3 and TRBJ2-5, with TRBD2 identical over 11 bases. The junction had 2 bases not matched to a gene; V was cut back by 5 bases and J by 3 bases. The germline gives CDR1 ENHRY, CDR2 SYGVKD. CDR3 length equals 14 residues. CDR3 sequence: CAISTSGGKETQYF. In DNA, the CDR3 is TGTGCCATCAGTACTAGCGGGGGTAAAGAGACCCAGTACTTC.

This chain connects TRBV5-4 to TRBJ2-7, with 12 positions matching TRBD2. The junction had 5 bases not matched to a gene; V was cut back by 4 bases and J by 3 bases. In germline, CDR1 is SGHNT, CDR2 YYREEE (reference sequence). The CDR3 runs to 15 residues. The DNA for the CDR3 is TGTGCCAGCAGCCCTAGCGGGGGGGGGAACTACGAGCAGTACTTC. Translating it yields CASSPSGGGNYEQYF.

This chain joins TRBV27 and TRBJ2-7; perhaps TRBD1 as D (6 bases). CDR1 is MNHEY, CDR2 SMNVEV, per germline (reference sequence). V lost 5 bases and J 0 bases, leaving 11 bases between the germline ends. The CDR3 runs to 14 residues. The CDR3 is CASSATGSSYEQYF. For the CDR3, the DNA is TGTGCCAGCAGTGCCACAGGGAGCTCCTACGAGCAGTACTTC.

This clone was found once. A read error may produce the germline difference seen at one junction end. The CDR3 protein is CASSVEGQRYSNQPQHF. The CDR3 bases are TGTGCCAGTAGTGTAGAGGGACAGAGATATAGCAATCAGCCCCAGCATTTT. The J gene is TRBJ1-5, the V gene TRBV19; 7 bases fit TRBD1. The germline CDR1 and CDR2 sequences are LNHDA and SQIVND (reference sequence). The CDR3 runs 17 residues.

This chain uses TRBV10-3 with TRBJ2-3; 9 nucleotides line up with TRBD2. Germline V gene lookup returns CDR1 ENHRY and CDR2 SYGVKD. V lost 4 bases to trimming and J lost 4 bases; unmatched junction nucleotides: 9. The CDR3 contains 16 residues. In DNA, the CDR3 is TGTGCCATCAGTGGACGAGCGGGGGGTTTTCCAGATACGCAGTATTTT. Translated, it gives CAISGRAGGFPDTQYF.

The chain couples TRBV6-6 to TRBJ2-1; 13 bases are a match to TRBD2. Germline CDR1 reads MNHNY; CDR2 reads SVGAGI (reference sequence). V dropped 6 bases and J dropped 7; count of bases not matched to a gene: 3. The CDR3 spans 14 residues. This CDR3 reads CASRILAGGNEQFF. The CDR3 nucleotides read TGTGCCAGCAGGATACTAGCGGGGGGGAATGAGCAGTTCTTC.

The chain employs TRBV6-6 and TRBJ2-7; the match to TRBD2 covers 14 bases. Germline V gene lookup returns CDR1 MNHNY and CDR2 SVGAGI (reference sequence). The CDR3 runs to 16 residues. Trimming took 2 bases from V and 5 from J; bases not matched to a gene: 5. The CDR3 DNA follows: TGTGCCAGCAGTTACGCAGGGACTAGCGGGAGCCACGAGCAGTACTTC. Amino acids: CASSYAGTSGSHEQYF.

V usage is TRBV9 and J usage is TRBJ1-2; D unclear. Looked up from germline, CDR1 is SGDLS and CDR2 is YYNGEE. V was clipped by 2 bases and J by 4 bases, with 9 bases between them. This CDR3 is built from 13 residues. The CDR3 DNA reads TGTGCCAGCAGCGTCCAGGAACGCTATGGCTACACCTTC. Protein sequence: CASSVQERYGYTF. The full variable domain, with the rest looked up from reference TRBV9 and TRBJ1-2, is DSGVTQTPKHLITATGQRVTLRCSPRSGDLSVYWYQQSLDQGLQFLIQYYNGEERAKGNILERFSAQQFPDLHSELNLSSLELGDSALYFCASSVQERYGYTFGSGTRLTVV.